One sample yielded the 19 T cell receptor beta chains listed below, sequenced in a study of blood T cell repertoires in COVID-19. The protocol was immunoSEQ multiplex PCR, while the TCRdb copy is restricted to in-frame clones and leaves out a portion. The sample shows 120,000 to 150,000 clones, approximately 81% of them seen only once. Input material: peripheral blood. All receptors come from a human donor with acute or convalescent COVID-19. The donor label of this sample is uncertain.

CDR3 nucleotides: TGTGCTAGTGGTTACGGGACTAGCGGGAGATTTTGGGAGCAGTACGTC. Its translation is CASGYGTSGRFWEQYV. The chain employs TRBV12-5 and TRBJ2-7, with TRBD2 identical over 14 bases. The V segment lost 4 bases and the J segment 7 bases; nucleotides outside the gene matches: 9. The germline CDR1 and CDR2 sequences are LGHNT and FRNRAP. This CDR3 region has 16 residues.

This chain links TRBV9 with TRBJ1-2; TRBD1 matches 7 bases. The CDR3 length is 14 residues. Germline V gene sequence: CDR1 SGDLS, CDR2 YYNGEE. J was trimmed by 3 bases and V by 3 bases; bases with no gene match: 5. CDR3 nucleotide sequence: TGTGCCAGCAGCGGAGGCAGGGGGGACTATGGCTACACCTTC. Amino acid sequence: CASSGGRGDYGYTF.

The table lists this clone with a few counts. The V gene is TRBV5-4, the J gene TRBJ1-1, with D maybe TRBD1 (5 bases). Germline V lookup: CDR1 SGHNT, CDR2 YYREEE (reference sequence). The CDR3 sequence is 13 residues long. V lost 5 bases and J 6 bases, leaving 14 bases between the germline ends. CDR3 in DNA: TGTGCCAGCAGACTATTAGGGGTCCCTGAAGCTTTCTTT. Translated: CASRLLGVPEAFF.

In its sample, this clone was seen a few times. V and J are TRBV5-8 and TRBJ1-2; D call uncertain. The CDR3 is 17 residues long. V was cut by 3 bases and J by 1 base, with 19 bases left in between. CDR1 is SGHTS and CDR2 is YDEGEE in the germline V gene. The CDR3 region has the DNA TGTGCCAGCAGCTCACCCGGAGGATCTGCGGGTAACTATGGCTACACCTTC. It encodes CASSSPGGSAGNYGYTF.

J is TRBJ2-7 and V is TRBV19; D possibly corresponds to TRBD2 (6 bases). The germline V and J ends were trimmed by 4 bases and 0 bases, with 13 bases remaining between them. The germline gives CDR1 LNHDA, CDR2 SQIVND (reference sequence). The CDR3 extends over 15 amino acids. The DNA for the CDR3 is TGTGCCAGTAGTACCCTGGGGACTTACTCCTACGAGCAGTACTTC. Protein product: CASSTLGTYSYEQYF. The variable domain in full, with the rest retrieved from reference TRBV19 and TRBJ2-7, is DGGITQSPKYLFRKEGQNVTLSCEQNLNHDAMYWYRQDPGQGLRLIYYSQIVNDFQKGDIAEGYSVSREKKESFPLTVTSAQKNPTAFYLCASSTLGTYSYEQYFGPGTRLTVT.

J is TRBJ1-5 and V is TRBV19, with no clear D. Germline V lookup: CDR1 LNHDA, CDR2 SQIVND (reference sequence). V lost 5 bases and J 3 bases, leaving 14 bases between the germline ends. This CDR3 spans 15 amino acids. This chain's CDR3 is CASSGSKNLNQPQHF. CDR3 nucleotide sequence: TGTGCCAGTAGTGGCTCCAAGAATCTCAATCAGCCCCAGCATTTT.

The genes are TRBV18 and TRBJ1-1; a possible D gene is TRBD1 (6 bases). The CDR3 runs to 16 residues. Per the germline V gene, CDR1 is KGHSH and CDR2 is LQKENI. V lost 4 bases and J lost 0, with 15 bases in between. The CDR3 DNA follows: TGTGCCAGCTCACTTGGCGGCGGGGGCGTGAACACTGAAGCTTTCTTT. Amino acid sequence: CASSLGGGGVNTEAFF.

V usage is TRBV28 and J usage is TRBJ2-3; D is unclear. The V end was cut by 7 bases, the J end by 2 bases, with 10 bases between. CDR1 and CDR2 (germline): MDHEN, SYDVKM. This CDR3 has 13 residues. For the CDR3, the DNA is TGTGCCAGCACGCCGCGGATCACAGATACGCAGTATTTT. Translation gives CASTPRITDTQYF.

The chain couples TRBV28 to TRBJ2-3, with D possibly being TRBD2 (7 bases). CDR3 length: 15 amino acids. Germline lookup yields CDR1 MDHEN and CDR2 SYDVKM. Trimming shortened V by 6 bases and J by 2 bases, and 15 bases separated the two germline ends. The CDR3 DNA reads as TGTGCCAGCAGGGAGGGAGGGGACACCACAGATACGCAGTATTTT. Translated: CASREGGDTTDTQYF.

Details on this clone: Distinct nucleotide sequences in the sample also encode this CDR3. This rearrangement joins TRBV6-5 to TRBJ2-7; no firm D call. The germline V and J ends were trimmed by 0 bases and 3 bases, with 6 bases remaining between them. The CDR3 is 13 amino acids. The germline V gene has CDR1 MNHEY and CDR2 SVGAGI. CDR3 region: CASSYSHSYEQYF. In nucleotides, the CDR3 is TGTGCCAGCAGTTACTCGCACAGCTACGAGCAGTACTTC.

J is TRBJ2-5 and V is TRBV19; 7 bases match TRBD1. Trimming cost V 2 bases and J 3 bases; bases outside gene matches: 3. The CDR3 totals 14 residues. The V gene's germline CDR1 is LNHDA and CDR2 SQIVND (reference sequence). CDR3 nucleotides: TGTGCCAGTAGTATAAACACAGGGGAAGAGACCCAGTACTTC. This gives the protein CASSINTGEETQYF.

The genes are TRBV5-5 and TRBJ1-2, with D uncertain. Trimming cost V 1 base and J 1 base, with 8 bases left between them. The CDR3 runs 14 residues. CDR1 and CDR2 (germline): SGHKS, YYEKEE (reference sequence). This CDR3 reads CASSLWASNYGYTF. The CDR3 DNA sequence: TGTGCCAGCAGCTTGTGGGCGAGTAACTATGGCTACACCTTC.

This sequence joins TRBV5-6 and TRBJ1-2; weak D call: TRBD1 (5 bases). Between the trimmed V and J ends, which lost 4 bases and 2 bases, there was a span of 24 bases. Germline V gene sequence: CDR1 SGHDT, CDR2 YYEEEE. The CDR3 length is 18 residues. Written as DNA, the CDR3 is TGTGCCAGCAGCCACGCAGGGTACGGCGGCAGCCTCAACTATGGCTACACCTTC. Translated, it gives CASSHAGYGGSLNYGYTF.

The chain carries TRBV11-2 and TRBJ1-2; perhaps TRBD1 as D (5 bases). The CDR3 runs to 14 residues. V shed 2 bases and J shed 4 bases, with 11 bases lying between them. Germline lookup yields CDR1 SGHAT and CDR2 FQNNGV. The CDR3 DNA sequence: TGTGCCAGCAGCTTAACCCAGGGTAGCTATGGCTACACCTTC. Translation gives CASSLTQGSYGYTF.

This clone has more than one count but fewer than ten. The chain is built from TRBV19 and TRBJ2-2, with 8 bases matching TRBD1. Germline assignment: CDR1 LNHDA and CDR2 SQIVND (reference sequence). This CDR3 region has 17 residues. The V and J ends lost 5 bases and 0 bases, in that order; junction bases with no gene match: 8. The CDR3 DNA is TGTGCCAGTAGTGATCGGACAGGGAAAACGAACACCGGGGAGCTGTTTTTT. This gives the protein CASSDRTGKTNTGELFF.

V and J are TRBV3-1 (or the pseudogene TRBV3-2) and TRBJ1-1; D is perhaps TRBD1 (6 bases). V was trimmed by 3 bases and J by 5 bases, leaving 10 bases between them. The CDR3 extends over 13 amino acids. Germline assignment: CDR1 LGHDT and CDR2 YNNKEL (reference sequence). CDR3 DNA: TGTGCCAGCAGCCAGTATCAGGGGACTGAAGCTTTCTTT. The encoded protein is CASSQYQGTEAFF.

This clone was detected only once. CDR3 nucleotides: TGTGCCAGCTCACCTGGGACAGGGGGCAACGAGCAGTACTTC. Its protein is CASSPGTGGNEQYF. This chain connects TRBV18 to TRBJ2-7; 12 bases align to TRBD1. The CDR3 loop spans 14 amino acids. CDR1 is KGHSH and CDR2 is LQKENI in the germline V gene. V was pared by 3 bases and J by 5 bases, with 2 bases of the junction left unmatched.

This clone has only a few counts. This sample also contains other DNA sequences that code for the same CDR3. The chain couples TRBV11-3 to TRBJ1-1; 10 bases are shared with TRBD1. CDR3 length equals 14 residues. CDR1 SGHNT and CDR2 YENEEA come from the germline V gene. V gave up 5 bases and J gave up 4 bases; unmatched junction bases: 4. The CDR3 here is CASSLGTGVTEAFF. CDR3 nucleotides: TGTGCCAGCAGCCTAGGGACAGGGGTCACTGAAGCTTTCTTT.

This clone appeared a single time. The genes are TRBV3-1 (or the pseudogene TRBV3-2) and TRBJ1-4, with a possible D match to TRBD1 (6 bases). Germline assignment: CDR1 LGHDT and CDR2 YNNKEL (reference sequence). CDR3 length: 14 residues. V gave up 3 bases and J gave up 7 bases, with 12 bases separating them. The chain's CDR3 is CASSHVGTPEKLFF. The DNA of the CDR3 is TGTGCCAGCAGCCATGTCGGGACACCTGAAAAACTGTTTTTT.